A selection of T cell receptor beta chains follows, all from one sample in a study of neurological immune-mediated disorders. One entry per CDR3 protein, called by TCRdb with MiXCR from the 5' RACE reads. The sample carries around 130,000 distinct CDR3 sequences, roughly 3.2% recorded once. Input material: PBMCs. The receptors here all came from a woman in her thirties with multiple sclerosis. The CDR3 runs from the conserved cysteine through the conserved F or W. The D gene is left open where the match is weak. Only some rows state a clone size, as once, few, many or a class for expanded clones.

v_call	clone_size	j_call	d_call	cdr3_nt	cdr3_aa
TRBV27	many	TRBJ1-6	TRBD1	TGTGCCAGCAGTTTCGGGACAGGGAGGGTACCCCTCCACTTT	CASSFGTGRVPLHF
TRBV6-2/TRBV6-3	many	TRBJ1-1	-	TGTGCCAGCAGTTACTTGGGAGGGAACACTGAAGCTTTCTTT	CASSYLGGNTEAFF
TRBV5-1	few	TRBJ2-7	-	TGCGCCAGCAGCTCCCCACCTGGCGAGCAGTACTTC	CASSSPPGEQYF
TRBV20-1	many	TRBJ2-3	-	TGCAGTGTAGGGGTGCGCACAGATACGCAGTATTTT	CSVGVRTDTQYF
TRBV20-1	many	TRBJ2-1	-	TGCAGTGCACTGGAAGACCGGAGCTCCTACAATGAGCAGTTCTTC	CSALEDRSSYNEQFF
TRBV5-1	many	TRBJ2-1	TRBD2	TGCGCCAGCAGCCGTTTGACTAGCGGGACCCCCTACGACAATGAGCAGTTCTTC	CASSRLTSGTPYDNEQFF
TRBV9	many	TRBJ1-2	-	TGTGCCAGCAGCGTAGGAGGGAGGTCTGATGGCTACACCTTC	CASSVGGRSDGYTF
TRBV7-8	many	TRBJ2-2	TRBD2	TGTGCCAGCAGCCAGGCGGGGGGGGATTCCCCCGGGGAGCTGTTTTTT	CASSQAGGDSPGELFF
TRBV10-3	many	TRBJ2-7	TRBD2	TGTGCCATCAGGACCGGGACTAGCGGGTACGAGCAGTACTTC	CAIRTGTSGYEQYF
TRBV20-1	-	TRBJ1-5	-	TGCAGTGCTTTAGGAGGCGGAAATGGCGGTAAGACCCAGAATTTT	CSALGGGNGGKTQNF
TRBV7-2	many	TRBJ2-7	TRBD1	TGTGCCAGCAGCTTATTGGGACAGGGGGCCTACGAGCAGTACTTC	CASSLLGQGAYEQYF
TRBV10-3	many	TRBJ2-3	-	TGTGCCATCAGCGAGGTAGGGGGCACAGATACGCAGTATTTT	CAISEVGGTDTQYF
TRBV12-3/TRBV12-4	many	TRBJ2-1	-	TGTGCCAGCAGTCTCTCCCCCAATGAGCAGTTCTTC	CASSLSPNEQFF
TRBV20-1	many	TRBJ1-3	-	TGCAGTGCTAGACCGGCGGGAAACACCATATATTTT	CSARPAGNTIYF
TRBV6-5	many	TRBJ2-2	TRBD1	TGTGCCAGCAGTTACCGCGGGACAGGGTGGAAAAACACCGGGGAGCTGTTTTTT	CASSYRGTGWKNTGELFF
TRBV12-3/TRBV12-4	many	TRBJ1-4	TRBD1	TGTGCCAGCAGTCCTCAGGGCGTCGGGACAGGGGAGGAAAAACTGTTTTTT	CASSPQGVGTGEEKLFF
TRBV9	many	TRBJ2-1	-	TGTGCCAGCAGCTCCTTAGCCTCCTCCTCCTACAATGAGCAGTTCTTC	CASSSLASSSYNEQFF
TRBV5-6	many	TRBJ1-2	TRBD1	TGTGCCAGCAGCCGACTACAGGGGGGAATAAGTGGCTACACCTTC	CASSRLQGGISGYTF
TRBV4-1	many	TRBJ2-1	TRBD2	TGCGCCAGCAGCCAAGAAGGCCCTAGCGGGAGGAATGAGCAGTTCTTC	CASSQEGPSGRNEQFF
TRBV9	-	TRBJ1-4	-	TGTGCCAGCAGCGGGTCCGTTGGAACAACTAATGAAAAACTGTTTTTT	CASSGSVGTTNEKLFF
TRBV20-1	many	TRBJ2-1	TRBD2	TGCAGTGCGTTAGCGGGGGCCCTCAATGAGCAGTTCTTC	CSALAGALNEQFF
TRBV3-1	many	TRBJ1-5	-	TGTGCCAGCAGCCTGGGGGTAGGAAGCGCTCAGCCCCAGCATTTT	CASSLGVGSAQPQHF
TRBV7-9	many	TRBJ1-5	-	TGTGCCAGCAGCTTAGACAGGGCGGACCAGCCCCAGCATTTT	CASSLDRADQPQHF
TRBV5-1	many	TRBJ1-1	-	TGCGCCAGCAGTTCAGAGGGCCTGAACACTGAAGCTTTCTTT	CASSSEGLNTEAFF
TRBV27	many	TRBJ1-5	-	TGTGCCAGCAGTCGGCGGGGTCAGCCCCAGCATTTT	CASSRRGQPQHF
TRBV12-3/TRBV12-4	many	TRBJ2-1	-	TGTGCCAGCAGGGGCTCCAATGAGCAGTTCTTC	CASRGSNEQFF
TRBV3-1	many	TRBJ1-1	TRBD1	TGTGCCAGCAGCCAATTGGGGACAGGGGTCGGGAACACTGAAGCTTTCTTT	CASSQLGTGVGNTEAFF
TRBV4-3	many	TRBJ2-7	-	TGCGCCAGCAGCCAAGACTTTGACTCGGACTACGAGCAGTACTTC	CASSQDFDSDYEQYF
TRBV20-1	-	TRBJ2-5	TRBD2	TGCAGTGCTAGACACTCAGCGGGGGGGCAAGAGACCCAGTACTTC	CSARHSAGGQETQYF
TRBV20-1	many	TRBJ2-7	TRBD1	TGCAGTGCTAGAGTAGGGGACAGGGGTTACGAGCAGTACTTC	CSARVGDRGYEQYF
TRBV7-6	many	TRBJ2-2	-	TGTGCCAGCAGCTTAGCGATAAGTTTGGCAGGGGTTAACACCGGGGAGCTGTTTTTT	CASSLAISLAGVNTGELFF
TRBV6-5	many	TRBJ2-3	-	TGTGCCAGCAGTTACGTGGCTAGCACAGATACGCAGTATTTT	CASSYVASTDTQYF
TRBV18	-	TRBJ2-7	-	TGTGCCAGCTCACCAGGGGTTGGAGAGCAGTACTTC	CASSPGVGEQYF
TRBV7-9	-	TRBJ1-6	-	TGTGCCAGCAGCCCGGCAGGAAATAATTCACCCCTCCACTTT	CASSPAGNNSPLHF
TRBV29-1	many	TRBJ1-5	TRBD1	TGCAGCGCTGCAGACAGGGTGGGTCAGCCCCAGCATTTT	CSAADRVGQPQHF
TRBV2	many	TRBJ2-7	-	TGTGCCAGCAGTGAAGGGGCAGGGCGGACCTACGAGCAGTACTTC	CASSEGAGRTYEQYF
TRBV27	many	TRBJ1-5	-	TGTGCCAGCAGTACCCGGGTCGATCAGCCCCAGCATTTT	CASSTRVDQPQHF